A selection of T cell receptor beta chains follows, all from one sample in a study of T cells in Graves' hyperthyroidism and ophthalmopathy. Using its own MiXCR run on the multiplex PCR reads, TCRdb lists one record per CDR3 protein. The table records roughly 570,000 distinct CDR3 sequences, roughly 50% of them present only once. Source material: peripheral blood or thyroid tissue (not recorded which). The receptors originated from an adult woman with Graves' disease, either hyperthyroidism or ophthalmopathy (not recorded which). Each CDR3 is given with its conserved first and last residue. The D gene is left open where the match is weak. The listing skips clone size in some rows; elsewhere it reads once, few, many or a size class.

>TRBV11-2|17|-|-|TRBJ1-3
CASRTHGLAGARNTIYF
TGTGCCAGCAGGACGCACGGACTAGCGGGAGCGAGAAACACCATATATTTT
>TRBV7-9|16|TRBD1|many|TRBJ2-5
CASSSWDRGRRETQYF
TGTGCCAGCAGCTCCTGGGACAGGGGACGGAGAGAGACCCAGTACTTC
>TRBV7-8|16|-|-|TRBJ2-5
CASSDGRTELQETQYF
TGTGCCAGCAGCGATGGTCGGACAGAACTCCAAGAGACCCAGTACTTC
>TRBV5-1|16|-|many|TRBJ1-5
CASSLDGKSIGQPQHF
TGCGCCAGCAGCTTGGATGGGAAATCAATCGGTCAGCCCCAGCATTTT
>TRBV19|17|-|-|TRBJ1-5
CASSTSEASYSNQPQHF
TGTGCCAGTAGTACTTCTGAGGCCAGTTATAGCAATCAGCCCCAGCATTTT
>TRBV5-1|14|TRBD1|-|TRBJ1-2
CASRGQGVDYGYTF
TGCGCCAGCAGGGGACAGGGGGTCGACTATGGCTACACCTTC
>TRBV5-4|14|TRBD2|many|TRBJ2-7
CASSLDTSGRAEYF
TGTGCCAGCAGCTTGGATACTAGCGGGAGGGCCGAGTACTTC
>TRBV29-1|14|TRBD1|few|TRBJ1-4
CSVGFGRGQEKLFF
TGCAGCGTTGGGTTTGGCAGGGGGCAAGAAAAACTGTTTTTT
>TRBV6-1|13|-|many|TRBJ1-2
CASSEGGLGGYTF
TGTGCCAGCAGTGAAGGAGGGCTTGGTGGCTACACCTTC
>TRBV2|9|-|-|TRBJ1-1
CATTGGAFF
TGTGCCACCACCGGGGGGGCTTTCTTT
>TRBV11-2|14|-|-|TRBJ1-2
CASSSNIQDYGYTF
TGTGCCAGCAGCTCAAACATCCAGGACTATGGCTACACCTTC
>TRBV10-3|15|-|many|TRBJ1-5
CAISPRASLNQPQHF
TGTGCCATCAGTCCCCGGGCCAGTCTTAATCAGCCCCAGCATTTT
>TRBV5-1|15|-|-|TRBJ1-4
CASSLDGREGEKLFF
TGCGCCAGCAGCTTGGACGGCAGGGAGGGCGAAAAACTGTTTTTT
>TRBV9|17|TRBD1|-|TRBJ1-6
CASSVGAGGAPNSPLHF
TGTGCCAGCAGCGTAGGGGCAGGGGGCGCCCCAAATTCACCCCTCCACTTT
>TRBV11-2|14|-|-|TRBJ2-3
CASSQDIGADTQYF
TGCGCCAGCAGCCAAGATATAGGTGCAGATACGCAGTATTTT
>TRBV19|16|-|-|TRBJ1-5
CASSIPIRLSNQPQHF
TGTGCCAGTAGTATCCCAATTAGGTTGAGCAATCAGCCCCAGCATTTT
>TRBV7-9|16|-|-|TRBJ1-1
CASSLDRGRSGSEAFF
TGTGCCAGCAGCTTAGATCGCGGGAGGTCAGGCTCTGAAGCTTTCTTT
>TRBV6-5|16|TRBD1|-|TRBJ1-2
CASSSTRDRVNYGYTF
TGTGCCAGCAGTTCAACCCGGGACAGGGTTAACTATGGCTACACCTTC
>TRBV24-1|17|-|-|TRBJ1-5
CATSAIDRKGSNQPQHF
TGTGCCACCAGTGCTATTGACCGAAAAGGGAGCAATCAGCCCCAGCATTTT
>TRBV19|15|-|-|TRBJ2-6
CASNRGYSGANVLTF
TGTGCCAGTAACCGGGGGTACTCTGGGGCCAACGTCCTGACTTTC
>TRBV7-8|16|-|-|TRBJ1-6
CASSLAGLAGYSPLHF
TGTGCCAGCAGCTTAGCCGGACTAGCAGGGTATTCACCCCTCCACTTT
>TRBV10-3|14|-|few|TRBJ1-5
CAISESRGNQPQHF
TGTGCCATCAGTGAGTCCAGGGGAAACCAGCCCCAGCATTTT
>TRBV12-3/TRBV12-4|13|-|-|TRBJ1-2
CASSEAAAYGYTF
TGTGCCAGCAGTGAAGCGGCAGCCTATGGCTACACCTTC
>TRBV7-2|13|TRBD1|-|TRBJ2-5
CASSWTGQEAQYF
TGTGCCAGCAGCTGGACAGGGCAAGAGGCCCAGTACTTC
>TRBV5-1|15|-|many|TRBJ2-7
CASSLRSGHLYEQYF
TGCGCCAGCAGCTTGAGGTCGGGACACCTCTACGAGCAGTACTTC
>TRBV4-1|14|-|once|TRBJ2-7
CASSHGVAVGEQYF
TGCGCCAGCAGCCACGGGGTAGCGGTTGGCGAGCAGTACTTC
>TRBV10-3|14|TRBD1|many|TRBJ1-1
CAIRTDRAPPEAFF
TGTGCCATCAGGACCGACAGGGCCCCCCCTGAAGCTTTCTTT
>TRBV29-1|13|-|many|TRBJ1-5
CSVSDSLNQPQHF
TGCAGCGTAAGCGACAGTCTCAATCAGCCCCAGCATTTT
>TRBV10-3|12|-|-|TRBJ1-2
CAISEQEYGYTF
TGTGCCATCAGTGAACAAGAGTATGGCTACACCTTC
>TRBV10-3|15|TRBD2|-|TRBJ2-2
CAISEAGDLAGELFF
TGTGCCATCAGTGAGGCGGGAGACTTGGCCGGGGAGCTGTTTTTT
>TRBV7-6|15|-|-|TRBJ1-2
CASSPSRQSTYGYTF
TGTGCCAGCAGCCCAAGCCGACAGTCCACCTATGGCTACACCTTC
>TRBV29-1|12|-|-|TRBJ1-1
CSVEVSVTGAFF
TGCAGCGTTGAAGTCAGTGTAACTGGAGCTTTCTTT
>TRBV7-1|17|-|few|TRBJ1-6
CASSSPIRFTYNSPLHF
TGTGCCAGCAGCTCGCCTATAAGATTCACTTATAATTCACCCCTCCACTTT
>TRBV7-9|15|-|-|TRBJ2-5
CASSFLDRNQETQYF
TGTGCCAGCAGCTTTCTGGACAGAAATCAAGAGACCCAGTACTTC
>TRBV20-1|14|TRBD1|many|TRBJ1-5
CSAMGQGDNQPQHF
TGCAGTGCGATGGGACAGGGGGACAATCAGCCCCAGCATTTT
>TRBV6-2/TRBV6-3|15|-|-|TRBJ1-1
CASGSYGTSNNEAFF
TGTGCCAGCGGTAGTTATGGGACCTCTAACAATGAAGCTTTCTTT
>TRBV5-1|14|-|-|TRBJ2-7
CASSLQHVNYEQYF
TGCGCCAGCAGCTTACAGCACGTCAACTACGAGCAGTACTTC
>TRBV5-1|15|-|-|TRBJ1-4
CASSLDRFPTEKLFF
TGCGCCAGCAGCTTGGACAGATTTCCCACGGAAAAACTGTTTTTT
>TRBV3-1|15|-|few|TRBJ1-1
CASSQFQEGWTEAFF
TGTGCCAGCAGCCAATTTCAGGAGGGCTGGACTGAAGCTTTCTTT
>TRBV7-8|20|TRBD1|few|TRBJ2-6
CASSLASAGTGGSGANVLAF
TGTGCCAGCAGCTTAGCGTCAGCCGGGACAGGAGGATCCGGGGCCAACGTCCTGGCTTTC
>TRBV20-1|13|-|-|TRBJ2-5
CSALEGGEETQYF
TGCAGTGCGCTGGAGGGGGGCGAAGAGACCCAGTACTTC
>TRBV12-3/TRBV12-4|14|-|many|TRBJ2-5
CASSSTQSGETQYF
TGTGCCAGCAGTTCGACCCAATCCGGGGAGACCCAGTACTTC
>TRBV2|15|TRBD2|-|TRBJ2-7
CASSLWGTSGYEQYF
TGTGCCAGCAGTTTATGGGGGACTAGCGGCTACGAGCAGTACTTC
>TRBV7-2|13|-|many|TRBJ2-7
CASSLVQRGEQYF
TGTGCCAGCAGCTTAGTACAGAGGGGCGAGCAGTACTTC
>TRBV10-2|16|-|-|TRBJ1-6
CASSEPGILGNSPLHF
TGCGCCAGCAGTGAGCCCGGGATACTCGGTAATTCACCCCTCCACTTT
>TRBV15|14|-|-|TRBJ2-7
CATSTRDTYYEQYF
TGTGCCACCAGCACCAGGGACACCTACTACGAGCAGTACTTC
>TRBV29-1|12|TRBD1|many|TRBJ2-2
CSVRQGPGELFF
TGCAGCGTCAGACAGGGGCCCGGGGAGCTGTTTTTT
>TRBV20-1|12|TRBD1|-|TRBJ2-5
CSAPTGVEAQYF
TGCAGTGCTCCGACAGGGGTAGAGGCCCAGTACTTC
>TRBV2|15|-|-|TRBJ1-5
CASSARGGIHQPQHF
TGTGCCAGCAGTGCTAGAGGGGGAATACATCAGCCCCAGCATTTT
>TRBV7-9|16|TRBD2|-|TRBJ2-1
CASSLGGRQPVNEQFF
TGTGCCAGCAGCTTAGGCGGGAGGCAGCCCGTAAATGAGCAGTTCTTC
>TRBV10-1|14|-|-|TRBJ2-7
CASSWPIPTSEQYF
TGCGCCAGCAGTTGGCCTATCCCCACTTCCGAGCAGTACTTC
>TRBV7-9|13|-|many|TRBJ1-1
CASSSSDRTQAFF
TGTGCCAGCAGCTCTTCGGACCGGACCCAAGCTTTCTTT
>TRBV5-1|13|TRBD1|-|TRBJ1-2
CASSSDRGTGYTF
TGCGCCAGCAGCTCGGACAGGGGTACTGGCTACACCTTC
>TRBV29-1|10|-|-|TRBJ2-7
CSAQDYEQYF
TGCAGCGCGCAGGACTACGAGCAGTACTTC
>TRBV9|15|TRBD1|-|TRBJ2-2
CASSGGQEYSGELFF
TGTGCCAGCAGCGGTGGACAGGAATACTCCGGGGAGCTGTTTTTT
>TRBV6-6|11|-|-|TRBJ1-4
CASSPPPKLFF
TGTGCCAGCAGCCCACCTCCGAAACTGTTTTTT
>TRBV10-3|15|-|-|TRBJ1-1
CASRRHRIMNTEAFF
TGTGCCAGCAGAAGGCACAGGATCATGAACACTGAAGCTTTCTTT